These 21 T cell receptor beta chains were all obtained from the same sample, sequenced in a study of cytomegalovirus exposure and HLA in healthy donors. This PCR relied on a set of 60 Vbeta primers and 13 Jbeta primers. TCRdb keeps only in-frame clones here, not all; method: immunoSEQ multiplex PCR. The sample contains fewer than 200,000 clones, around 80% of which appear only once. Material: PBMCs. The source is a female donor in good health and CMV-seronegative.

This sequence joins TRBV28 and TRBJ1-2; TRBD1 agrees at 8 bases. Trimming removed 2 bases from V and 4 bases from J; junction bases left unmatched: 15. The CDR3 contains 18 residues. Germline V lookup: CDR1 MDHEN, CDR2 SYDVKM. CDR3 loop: CASSLMDRVLPDSYGYTF. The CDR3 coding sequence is TGTGCCAGCAGTTTAATGGACAGGGTGCTCCCTGACTCCTATGGCTACACCTTC.

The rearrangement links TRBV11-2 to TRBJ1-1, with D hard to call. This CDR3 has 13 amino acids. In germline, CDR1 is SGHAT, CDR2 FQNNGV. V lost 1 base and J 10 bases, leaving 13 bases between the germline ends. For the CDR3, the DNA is TGTGCCAGCAGCTTAGTTGCACAAGGAGGAGCTTTCTTT. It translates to CASSLVAQGGAFF.

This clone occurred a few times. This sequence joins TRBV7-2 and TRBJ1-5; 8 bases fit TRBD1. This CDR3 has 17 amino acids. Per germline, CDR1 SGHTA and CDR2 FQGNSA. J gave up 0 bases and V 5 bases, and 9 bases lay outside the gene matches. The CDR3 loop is CASSLEQGGYSNQPQHF. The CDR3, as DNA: TGTGCCAGCAGCCTAGAACAGGGGGGCTATAGCAATCAGCCCCAGCATTTT.

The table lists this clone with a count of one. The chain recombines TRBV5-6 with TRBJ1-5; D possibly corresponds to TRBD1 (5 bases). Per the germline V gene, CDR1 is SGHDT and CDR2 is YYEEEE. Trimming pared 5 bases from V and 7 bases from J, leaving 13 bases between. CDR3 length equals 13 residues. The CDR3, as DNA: TGTGCCAGCAGTGGGCAGGGTAGCCAGCCCCAGCATTTT. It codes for CASSGQGSQPQHF. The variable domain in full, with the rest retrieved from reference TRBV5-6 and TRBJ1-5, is DAGVTQSPTHLIKTRGQQVTLRCSPKSGHDTVSWYQQALGQGPQFIFQYYEEEERQRGNFPDRFSGHQFPNYSSELNVNALLLGDSALYLCASSGQGSQPQHFGDGTRLSIL.

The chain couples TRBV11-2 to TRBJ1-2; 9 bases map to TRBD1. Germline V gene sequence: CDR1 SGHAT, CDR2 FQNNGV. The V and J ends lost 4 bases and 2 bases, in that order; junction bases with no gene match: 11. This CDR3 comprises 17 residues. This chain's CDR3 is CASSSWDRAQENYGYTF. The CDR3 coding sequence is TGTGCCAGCAGCTCCTGGGACAGGGCGCAGGAAAACTATGGCTACACCTTC.

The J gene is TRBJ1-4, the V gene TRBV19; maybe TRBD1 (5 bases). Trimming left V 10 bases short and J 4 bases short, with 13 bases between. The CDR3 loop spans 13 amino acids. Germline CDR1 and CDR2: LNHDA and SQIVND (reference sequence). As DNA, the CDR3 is TGTGCCACCTCCCAGGGACTTAATGAAAAACTGTTTTTT. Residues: CATSQGLNEKLFF.

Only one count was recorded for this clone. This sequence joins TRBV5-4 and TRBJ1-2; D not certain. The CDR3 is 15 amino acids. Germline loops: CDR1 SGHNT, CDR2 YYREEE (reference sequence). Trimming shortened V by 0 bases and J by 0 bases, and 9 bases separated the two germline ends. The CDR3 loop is CASSLGPRANYGYTF. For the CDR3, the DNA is TGTGCCAGCAGCTTGGGCCCACGAGCTAACTATGGCTACACCTTC.

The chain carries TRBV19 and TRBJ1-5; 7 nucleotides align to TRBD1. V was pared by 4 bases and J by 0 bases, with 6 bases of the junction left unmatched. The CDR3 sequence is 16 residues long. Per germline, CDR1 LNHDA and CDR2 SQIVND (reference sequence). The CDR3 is CASSTRTGVSNQPQHF. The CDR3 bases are TGTGCCAGTAGTACCCGGACAGGCGTTAGCAATCAGCCCCAGCATTTT.

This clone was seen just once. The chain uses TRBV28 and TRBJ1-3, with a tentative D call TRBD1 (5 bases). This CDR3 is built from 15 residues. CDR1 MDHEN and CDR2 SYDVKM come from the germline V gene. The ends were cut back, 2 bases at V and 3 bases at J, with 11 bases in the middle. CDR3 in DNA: TGTGCCAGCAGTTTAGGGGCAGGGCTTGGAAACACCATATATTTT. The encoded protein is CASSLGAGLGNTIYF.

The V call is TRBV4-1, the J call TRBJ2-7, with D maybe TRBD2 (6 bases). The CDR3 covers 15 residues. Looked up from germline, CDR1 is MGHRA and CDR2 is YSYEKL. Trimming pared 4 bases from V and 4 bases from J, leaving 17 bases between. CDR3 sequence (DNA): TGCGCCAGCAGCCTCATGTGGAGGGATGGGTACGAGCAGTACTTC. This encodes CASSLMWRDGYEQYF.

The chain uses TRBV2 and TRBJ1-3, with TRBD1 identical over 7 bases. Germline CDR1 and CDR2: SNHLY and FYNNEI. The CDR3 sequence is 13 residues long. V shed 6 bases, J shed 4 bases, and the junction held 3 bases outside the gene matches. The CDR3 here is CASRKDRGNTIYF. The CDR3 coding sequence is TGTGCCAGCAGAAAGGACAGGGGAAACACCATATATTTT.

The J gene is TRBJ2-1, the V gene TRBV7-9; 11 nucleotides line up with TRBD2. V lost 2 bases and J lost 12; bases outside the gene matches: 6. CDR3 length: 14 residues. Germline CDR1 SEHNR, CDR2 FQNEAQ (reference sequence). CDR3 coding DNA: TGTGCCAGCAGCTTAATGGTAGCGGGGGGGCGGCAGTTCTTC. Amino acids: CASSLMVAGGRQFF.

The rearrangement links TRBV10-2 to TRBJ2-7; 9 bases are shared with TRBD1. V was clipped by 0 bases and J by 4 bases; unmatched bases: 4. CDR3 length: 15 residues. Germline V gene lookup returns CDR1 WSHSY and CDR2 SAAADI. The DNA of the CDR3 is TGCGCCAGCAGTGAGTCCGGGACAGGGTCATACGAGCAGTACTTC. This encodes CASSESGTGSYEQYF.

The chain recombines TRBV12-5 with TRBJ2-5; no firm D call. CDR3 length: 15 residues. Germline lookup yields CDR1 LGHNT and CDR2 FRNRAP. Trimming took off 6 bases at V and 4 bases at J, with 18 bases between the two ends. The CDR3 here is CASGLGSYVGETQYF. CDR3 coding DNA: TGTGCTAGTGGACTCGGGTCCTACGTTGGAGAGACCCAGTACTTC.

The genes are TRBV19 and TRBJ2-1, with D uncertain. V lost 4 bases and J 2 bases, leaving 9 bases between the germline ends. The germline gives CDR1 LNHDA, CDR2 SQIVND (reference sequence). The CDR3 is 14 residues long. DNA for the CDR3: TGTGCCAGTAGTACCAGATCCCCCTACAATGAGCAGTTCTTC. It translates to CASSTRSPYNEQFF.

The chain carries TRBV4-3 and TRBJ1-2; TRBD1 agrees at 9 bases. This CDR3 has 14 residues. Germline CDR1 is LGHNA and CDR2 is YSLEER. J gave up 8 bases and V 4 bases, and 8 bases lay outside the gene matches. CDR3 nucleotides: TGCGCCAGCAGCCCGGGGGACAGGGAGGGCGGCTACACCTTC. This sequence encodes CASSPGDREGGYTF.

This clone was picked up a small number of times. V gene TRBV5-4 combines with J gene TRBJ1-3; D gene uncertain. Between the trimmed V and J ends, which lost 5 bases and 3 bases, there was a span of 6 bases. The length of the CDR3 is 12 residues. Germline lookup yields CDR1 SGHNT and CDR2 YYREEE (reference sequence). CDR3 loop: CASSSGGNTIYF. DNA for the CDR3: TGTGCCAGCAGTTCCGGTGGAAACACCATATATTTT.

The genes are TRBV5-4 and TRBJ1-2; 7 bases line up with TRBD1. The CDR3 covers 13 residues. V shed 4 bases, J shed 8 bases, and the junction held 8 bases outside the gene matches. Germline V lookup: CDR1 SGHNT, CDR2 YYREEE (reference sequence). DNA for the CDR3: TGTGCCAGCAGCCTGAAGGGGGCGCTCGGCTACACCTTC. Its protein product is CASSLKGALGYTF.

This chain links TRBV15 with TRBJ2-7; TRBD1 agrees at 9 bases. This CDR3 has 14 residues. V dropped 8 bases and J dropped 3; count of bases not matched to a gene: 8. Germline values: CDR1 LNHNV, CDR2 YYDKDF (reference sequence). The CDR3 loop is CATATGTGNYEQYF. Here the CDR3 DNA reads TGTGCCACCGCGACCGGGACAGGGAACTACGAGCAGTACTTC.

The DNA of the CDR3 is TGTGCCAGCAGCTTAGGGGCTAGCGGCTACAATGAGCAGTTCTTC. This sequence encodes CASSLGASGYNEQFF. The rearrangement uses TRBV13 and TRBJ2-1; TRBD2 agrees at 7 bases. CDR3 length: 15 residues. Germline CDR1 PRHDT, CDR2 FYEKMQ (reference sequence). Losses at the gene ends were 0 bases for V and 3 bases for J; bases not matched to a gene: 2.

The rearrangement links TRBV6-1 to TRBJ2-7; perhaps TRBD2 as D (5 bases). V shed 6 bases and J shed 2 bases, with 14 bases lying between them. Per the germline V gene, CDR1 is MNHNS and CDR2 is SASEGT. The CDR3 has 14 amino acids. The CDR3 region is CASRDPGGPYEQYF. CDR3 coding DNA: TGTGCCAGCAGGGACCCAGGCGGGCCCTACGAGCAGTACTTC.